This is a list of T cell receptor beta chains from one sample in a study of shared clonotypes between healthy human individuals. Here immunoSEQ multiplex PCR was the method, and the copy in TCRdb shows in-frame clones only, minus some. This table has over a million clones, approximately 96% appearing once. Sequencing used naive CD4+ T cells sorted from blood. These receptors were obtained from a man aged 30 to 39 in good health. Both conserved end residues are part of each CDR3.

v_call | cdr3_aa
TRBV12-5 | CASGLGRQGRNNEQFF
TRBV6-1 | CASLDRGHYEQYF
TRBV27 | CASSRTRPGAVSEQFF
TRBV6-1 | CASSPLGTDYEQYF
TRBV25-1 | CASSDQDRGRYEQYF
TRBV5-8 | CASSSRLDLGGNYGYTF
TRBV4-1 | CASSQGSGITDTQYF
TRBV5-1 | CASSSWDRGTEQFF
TRBV6-5 | CASSYRGRNEQFF
TRBV7-6 | CASSPLNLEAHEQYF